The 22 T cell receptor beta chains below all came from one sample that was sequenced in a study of radiation and T cells in renal cell carcinoma. Time point in this sample: blood 4 weeks post-SBRT, at nephrectomy. Treatment in this sample: 15 Gy SBRT to primary tumor, nephrectomy 4 weeks later. Generated by immunoSEQ multiplex PCR, the TCRdb table keeps only in-frame clones and is missing some. The repertoire has 50,000 to 65,000 clones, about three quarters of them found once; the top ten carry about 6.8%. Sequences were derived from blood, sampled from a patient whose treatment included radiotherapy and nephrectomy. These TCRs come from a man between 60 and 70 years old with renal cell carcinoma.

CDR3 protein: CASSYNGHDQETQYF. The CDR3 nucleotides read TGTGCCAGCAGCTACAACGGACATGACCAAGAGACCCAGTACTTC. V and J are TRBV7-2 and TRBJ2-5; D possibly corresponds to TRBD1 (5 bases). V lost 4 bases and J lost 0, with 12 bases in between. Germline V gives CDR1 SGHTA, CDR2 FQGNSA. There are 15 residues in the CDR3.

The J gene is TRBJ2-3, the V gene TRBV5-1; D is perhaps TRBD2 (5 bases). Trimming removed 5 bases at V and 1 base at J, with 11 bases between. This CDR3 has 14 amino acids. Germline lookup yields CDR1 SGHRS and CDR2 YFSETQ. The CDR3 DNA reads TGCGCCAGCAGGACCCAAGCGGGCACAGATACGCAGTATTTT. Amino acid sequence: CASRTQAGTDTQYF.

The chain combines TRBV29-1 with TRBJ1-2; no definite D call. CDR3 size: 15 residues. V was shortened by 3 bases and J by 2 bases, with 16 bases between the two germline ends. Germline V gene data show CDR1 as SQVTM and CDR2 as ANQGSEA. The CDR3 DNA follows: TGCAGCGTTGACCGGACTGTTCTTGAGAACTATGGCTACACCTTC. Translation: CSVDRTVLENYGYTF.

The gene calls are TRBV6-4 and TRBJ2-1, with 8 bases fitting TRBD1. After removal of 6 bases from V and 0 bases from J, the junction contained 13 bases not matched to a gene. This CDR3 comprises 18 residues. Germline values: CDR1 MRHNA, CDR2 SNTAGT. CDR3 amino acids: CASRLDRGSGYSYNEQFF. CDR3 nucleotide sequence: TGTGCCAGCAGACTCGACAGGGGAAGCGGATACTCCTACAATGAGCAGTTCTTC.

The rearrangement joins TRBV19 to TRBJ1-5, with D unclear. V was cut by 7 bases and J by 0 bases, with 10 bases left in between. Germline CDR1 and CDR2: LNHDA and SQIVND (reference sequence). This CDR3 has 14 amino acids. The chain's CDR3 is CASKGGLSNQPQHF. The CDR3 DNA follows: TGTGCCAGTAAGGGCGGTCTTAGCAATCAGCCCCAGCATTTT. The full variable domain, with the rest looked up from reference TRBV19 and TRBJ1-5, is DGGITQSPKYLFRKEGQNVTLSCEQNLNHDAMYWYRQDPGQGLRLIYYSQIVNDFQKGDIAEGYSVSREKKESFPLTVTSAQKNPTAFYLCASKGGLSNQPQHFGDGTRLSIL.

The chain employs TRBV5-8 and TRBJ1-3; D remains unclear. The V and J ends lost 0 bases and 4 bases respectively, with 2 bases between them. This CDR3 region has 12 residues. From germline, CDR1 is SGHTS and CDR2 YDEGEE. The CDR3 sequence: CASSLVGNTIYF. CDR3 DNA sequence: TGTGCCAGCAGCTTGGTCGGAAACACCATATATTTT.

The gene calls are TRBV30 and TRBJ2-1, with a weak D call TRBD1 (6 bases). Germline loops: CDR1 GTSNPN, CDR2 SVGIG (reference sequence). V lost 4 bases and J 4 bases, leaving 17 bases between the germline ends. This CDR3 has 15 amino acids. The CDR3 loop reads CAWNRVLDGYNEQFF. DNA for the CDR3: TGTGCCTGGAACAGGGTTTTAGATGGGTACAATGAGCAGTTCTTC.

The chain links TRBV6-1 to TRBJ1-5; D not certain. Between the trimmed V and J ends, which lost 6 bases and 5 bases, there was a span of 11 bases. The CDR3 is 13 amino acids. CDR1 MNHNS and CDR2 SASEGT come from the germline V gene. The DNA for the CDR3 is TGTGCCAGCAGCCTAGAGCGCGATCAGCCCCAGCATTTT. It specifies CASSLERDQPQHF.

The chain has TRBV19 and TRBJ2-1, with TRBD1 identical over 7 bases. This CDR3 has 18 amino acids. Trimming removed 5 bases from V and 1 base from J; junction bases left unmatched: 14. CDR1 is LNHDA and CDR2 is SQIVND in the germline V gene (reference sequence). The CDR3 bases are TGTGCCAGTAGTTTACTCGCGACAGGGATAGCGTCCTACAATGAGCAGTTCTTC. Encoded protein: CASSLLATGIASYNEQFF.

This sequence joins TRBV12-5 and TRBJ1-4; D ambiguous. The CDR3 covers 15 residues. Germline V gives CDR1 LGHNT, CDR2 FRNRAP. Trimming removed 2 bases at V and 8 bases at J, with 15 bases between. The DNA for the CDR3 is TGTGCTAGTGGTTTGATAGGTCTGAGGGAAGAAAAACTGTTTTTT. Translating it yields CASGLIGLREEKLFF.

CDR3 sequence (DNA): TGTGCTAGTGGTGACCTGGGACTAGGGTCCGCGAATGAGCAGTTCTTC. Residues: CASGDLGLGSANEQFF. The V and J genes are TRBV12-5 and TRBJ2-1; TRBD2 agrees at 8 bases. This CDR3 has 16 residues. Germline CDR1 is LGHNT and CDR2 is FRNRAP. V shed 5 bases and J 7 bases; nucleotides not matched to a gene: 13.

This clone appeared once. V and J are TRBV5-1 and TRBJ1-2, with D perhaps matching TRBD1 (6 bases). The CDR3 spans 13 residues. Between the trimmed V and J ends, which lost 5 bases and 4 bases, there was a span of 12 bases. Germline CDR1 is SGHRS and CDR2 is YFSETQ. DNA of the CDR3: TGCGCCAGCAGTGGACAGAACCCCTATGGCTACACCTTC. It yields the protein CASSGQNPYGYTF.

The chain carries TRBV6-5 and TRBJ2-7, with D possibly matching TRBD1 (6 bases). V shed 6 bases and J shed 0 bases, with 12 bases lying between them. The CDR3 is 14 amino acids. Per the germline V gene, CDR1 is MNHEY and CDR2 is SVGAGI. CDR3: CASRLGGSSYEQYF. The CDR3 DNA reads as TGTGCCAGCAGACTAGGGGGAAGCTCCTACGAGCAGTACTTC.

This clone was seen a few times. This chain joins TRBV12-5 and TRBJ2-1; 7 nucleotides align to TRBD1. Germline V CDR1 and CDR2: LGHNT, FRNRAP. CDR3 size: 17 residues. Trimming cost V 1 base and J 8 bases; bases outside gene matches: 14. Written as DNA, the CDR3 is TGTGCTAGTGGTTTGGGTCGGTGGGGACAGATAGGCCATGAGCAGTTCTTC. It codes for CASGLGRWGQIGHEQFF.

The J gene is TRBJ1-1, the V gene TRBV30, with D hard to call. CDR3 length: 13 amino acids. Germline V CDR1 and CDR2: GTSNPN, SVGIG (reference sequence). V lost 0 bases and J 1 base, leaving 6 bases between the germline ends. CDR3 sequence: CAWSVGANTEAFF. The DNA of the CDR3 is TGTGCCTGGAGTGTCGGAGCGAACACTGAAGCTTTCTTT.

This clone was counted only a few times. The chain employs TRBV6-4 and TRBJ2-1, with 10 positions matching TRBD2. The germline V gene encodes CDR1 MRHNA and CDR2 SNTAGT. With 8 bases clipped from V and 9 bases from J, the junction kept 4 bases outside the gene matches. CDR3 length equals 12 residues. The CDR3 region has the DNA TGTGCCAGCGGGACTAGCGAGGGTGAGCAGTTCTTC. Its protein is CASGTSEGEQFF.

The genes are TRBV2 and TRBJ2-2; D unclear. V shed 8 bases and J shed 0 bases, with 16 bases lying between them. Looked up from germline, CDR1 is SNHLY and CDR2 is FYNNEI. The CDR3 covers 16 residues. CDR3 residues: CASGTAATANTGELFF. CDR3 nucleotide sequence: TGTGCCAGCGGTACCGCGGCCACCGCGAACACCGGGGAGCTGTTTTTT.

This chain joins TRBV27 and TRBJ1-5; tentative D call: TRBD1 (5 bases). V was pared by 3 bases and J by 2 bases, with 11 bases between. This CDR3 is 15 amino acids long. Germline values: CDR1 MNHEY, CDR2 SMNVEV (reference sequence). CDR3 in amino acids: CASSLEGKGNQPQHF. In nucleotides, the CDR3 is TGTGCCAGCAGTTTGGAGGGGAAGGGCAATCAGCCCCAGCATTTT.

The chain combines TRBV7-2 with TRBJ2-1; 7 nucleotides align to TRBD2. With 5 bases clipped from V and 7 bases from J, the junction kept 17 bases outside the gene matches. CDR1 is SGHTA and CDR2 is FQGNSA in the germline V gene. The CDR3 runs 17 residues. The CDR3 region has the DNA TGTGCCAGCAGCCATCCGGGAGGAGCCGCCTTCGTAAATGAGCAGTTCTTC. This codes for CASSHPGGAAFVNEQFF.

The chain uses TRBV19 and TRBJ2-5; unclear D gene. This CDR3 contains 17 residues. The V gene lost 3 bases and the J gene lost 2 bases, with 19 bases spanning the gap. Germline V gene data show CDR1 as LNHDA and CDR2 as SQIVND (reference sequence). Here the CDR3 DNA reads TGTGCCAGTAGTATTACCCATCTGATGGGCAGGCAAGAGACCCAGTACTTC. Translation: CASSITHLMGRQETQYF.

The CDR3 coding sequence is TGTGCCAGCAGCTCTTTAGCGGGGGGACGGGAGACCCAGTACTTC. It encodes CASSSLAGGRETQYF. The chain uses TRBV7-2 and TRBJ2-5; 10 bases agree with TRBD2. Trimming removed 4 bases from V and 5 bases from J; junction bases left unmatched: 7. Germline CDR1 is SGHTA and CDR2 is FQGNSA. The CDR3 contains 15 residues.

The rearrangement uses TRBV19 and TRBJ2-7; no reliable D call. The V gene lost 1 base and the J gene lost 1 base, with 8 bases spanning the gap. The germline V gene has CDR1 LNHDA and CDR2 SQIVND (reference sequence). The CDR3 loop spans 14 amino acids. CDR3 loop: CASSIGRTSYEQYF. The CDR3 DNA is TGTGCCAGTAGTATAGGGCGGACGTCCTACGAGCAGTACTTC.